These T cell receptor beta chains were read from a single sample in a study of blood T cell repertoires in COVID-19. Some clones are missing from TCRdb's copy, which holds only in-frame ones; the method was immunoSEQ multiplex PCR. In the table there are about 67,000 clones, roughly 89% of which are singletons. Sequencing was done on a sample of peripheral blood. The receptors were gathered from an elderly woman with acute or convalescent COVID-19. The CDR3 runs from the conserved cysteine through the conserved F or W. D genes are given only for firm matches. Clone size, where shown, is once, few, many, or a class for clones that have expanded.

v_call: TRBV6-5
cdr3_length: 15
j_call: TRBJ1-2
clone_size: NA
d_call: NA
cdr3_aa: CASSIDRDTNYGYTF
cdr3_nt: TGTGCCAGCAGTATAGACCGGGACACTAACTATGGCTACACCTTC

v_call: TRBV28
cdr3_length: 18
j_call: TRBJ2-2
clone_size: NA
d_call: TRBD2
cdr3_aa: CASRLSPGLAGNTGELFF
cdr3_nt: TGTGCCAGCAGACTTTCCCCGGGACTAGCGGGAAACACCGGGGAGCTGTTTTTT

v_call: TRBV7-8
cdr3_length: 15
j_call: TRBJ2-3
clone_size: NA
d_call: TRBD1
cdr3_aa: CASSPARGPRDTQYF
cdr3_nt: TGTGCCAGCAGCCCGGCTAGGGGGCCAAGAGATACGCAGTATTTT

v_call: TRBV5-6
cdr3_length: 15
j_call: TRBJ1-4
clone_size: NA
d_call: NA
cdr3_aa: CASSRRTGYAEKLFF
cdr3_nt: TGTGCCAGCAGCCGTCGAACAGGGTATGCTGAAAAACTGTTTTTT

v_call: TRBV7-2
cdr3_length: 14
j_call: TRBJ2-1
clone_size: NA
d_call: TRBD2
cdr3_aa: CASSERGGYNEQFF
cdr3_nt: TGTGCCAGCAGCGAGCGGGGGGGATACAATGAGCAGTTCTTC

v_call: TRBV19
cdr3_length: 15
j_call: TRBJ2-2
clone_size: once
d_call: NA
cdr3_aa: CASRATGLNTGELFF
cdr3_nt: TGTGCCAGTAGAGCCACGGGACTTAACACCGGGGAGCTGTTTTTT

v_call: TRBV18
cdr3_length: 17
j_call: TRBJ1-1
clone_size: NA
d_call: NA
cdr3_aa: CASSPLILSGSGTEAFF
cdr3_nt: TGTGCCAGCTCACCACTTATTCTGTCAGGGTCTGGCACTGAAGCTTTCTTT

v_call: TRBV10-3
cdr3_length: 14
j_call: TRBJ2-1
clone_size: few
d_call: TRBD2
cdr3_aa: CAISRTSGYNEQFF
cdr3_nt: TGTGCCATCAGTCGGACTAGCGGCTACAATGAGCAGTTCTTC

v_call: TRBV5-1
cdr3_length: 13
j_call: TRBJ1-3
clone_size: NA
d_call: NA
cdr3_aa: CASSPGSGNTIYF
cdr3_nt: TGCGCCAGCAGCCCGGGTTCTGGAAACACCATATATTTT

v_call: TRBV5-4
cdr3_length: 16
j_call: TRBJ2-1
clone_size: NA
d_call: TRBD2
cdr3_aa: CASSLNSGRSYNEQFF
cdr3_nt: TGTGCCAGCAGCTTGAATAGCGGGAGATCCTACAATGAGCAGTTCTTC

v_call: TRBV7-2
cdr3_length: 16
j_call: TRBJ2-2
clone_size: once
d_call: NA
cdr3_aa: CASSLVPGANTGELFF
cdr3_nt: TGTGCCAGCAGCTTAGTCCCAGGGGCGAACACCGGGGAGCTGTTTTTT

v_call: TRBV28
cdr3_length: 15
j_call: TRBJ2-3
clone_size: NA
d_call: TRBD1
cdr3_aa: CASSLGTGGPDTQYF
cdr3_nt: TGTGCCAGCAGTTTAGGGACAGGGGGTCCAGATACGCAGTATTTT

v_call: TRBV30
cdr3_length: 14
j_call: TRBJ2-3
clone_size: NA
d_call: NA
cdr3_aa: CAWGPRTSTDTQYF
cdr3_nt: TGTGCCTGGGGGCCTAGAACTAGCACAGATACGCAGTATTTT

v_call: TRBV2
cdr3_length: 13
j_call: TRBJ1-1
clone_size: once
d_call: TRBD1
cdr3_aa: CASLRDRNTEAFF
cdr3_nt: TGTGCCAGCCTCCGGGACAGGAACACTGAAGCTTTCTTT

v_call: TRBV7-2
cdr3_length: 12
j_call: TRBJ1-3
clone_size: NA
d_call: NA
cdr3_aa: CASSPAGNTIYF
cdr3_nt: TGTGCCAGCAGCCCCGCTGGAAACACCATATATTTT

v_call: TRBV28
cdr3_length: 13
j_call: TRBJ1-1
clone_size: NA
d_call: NA
cdr3_aa: CASNNPLLGGAFF
cdr3_nt: TGTGCCAGCAATAACCCTCTCCTCGGGGGGGCTTTCTTT

v_call: TRBV28
cdr3_length: 14
j_call: TRBJ1-1
clone_size: few
d_call: NA
cdr3_aa: CASSHGSRGTEAFF
cdr3_nt: TGTGCCAGCAGCCACGGATCCCGAGGGACTGAAGCTTTCTTT

v_call: TRBV4-1
cdr3_length: 16
j_call: TRBJ1-5
clone_size: NA
d_call: NA
cdr3_aa: CASSQALAENDQPQHF
cdr3_nt: TGCGCCAGCAGCCAGGCTTTAGCTGAGAACGATCAGCCCCAGCATTTT

v_call: TRBV4-2
cdr3_length: 14
j_call: TRBJ1-5
clone_size: NA
d_call: NA
cdr3_aa: CASSQESGSQPQHF
cdr3_nt: TGTGCCAGCAGCCAAGAGTCCGGGAGTCAGCCCCAGCATTTT

v_call: TRBV9
cdr3_length: 18
j_call: TRBJ1-1
clone_size: NA
d_call: TRBD1
cdr3_aa: CASSVGAGGGIMNTEAFF
cdr3_nt: TGTGCCAGCAGCGTAGGTGCAGGGGGCGGAATTATGAACACTGAAGCTTTCTTT

v_call: TRBV18
cdr3_length: 16
j_call: TRBJ1-1
clone_size: once
d_call: NA
cdr3_aa: CASSRTFKGRDTEAFF
cdr3_nt: TGTGCCAGCTCACGGACGTTTAAGGGGCGCGACACTGAAGCTTTCTTT

v_call: TRBV28
cdr3_length: 14
j_call: TRBJ1-6
clone_size: once
d_call: NA
cdr3_aa: CASSRARGRSPLHF
cdr3_nt: TGTGCCAGCAGTCGGGCCCGGGGTAGGTCACCCCTCCACTTT

v_call: TRBV11-2
cdr3_length: 14
j_call: TRBJ2-1
clone_size: NA
d_call: TRBD2
cdr3_aa: CASSEAGTYNEQFF
cdr3_nt: TGTGCCAGCAGCGAAGCGGGAACCTACAATGAGCAGTTCTTC

v_call: TRBV6-5
cdr3_length: 14
j_call: TRBJ1-1
clone_size: NA
d_call: NA
cdr3_aa: CASSYSEQNTEAFF
cdr3_nt: TGTGCCAGCAGTTACTCCGAGCAGAACACTGAAGCTTTCTTT

v_call: TRBV15
cdr3_length: 15
j_call: TRBJ1-4
clone_size: NA
d_call: TRBD1
cdr3_aa: CATSKGARDNEKLFF
cdr3_nt: TGTGCCACCAGCAAGGGGGCGCGGGATAATGAAAAACTGTTTTTT

v_call: TRBV5-4
cdr3_length: 15
j_call: TRBJ2-1
clone_size: few
d_call: NA
cdr3_aa: CASSSGDSAYNEQFF
cdr3_nt: TGTGCCAGCAGCTCGGGGGACAGCGCCTACAATGAGCAGTTCTTC

v_call: TRBV28
cdr3_length: 15
j_call: TRBJ2-3
clone_size: NA
d_call: NA
cdr3_aa: CASSSPPGLTDTQYF
cdr3_nt: TGTGCCAGCAGTTCCCCTCCGGGGTTGACAGATACGCAGTATTTT

v_call: TRBV5-1
cdr3_length: 15
j_call: TRBJ1-2
clone_size: NA
d_call: NA
cdr3_aa: CASSPYGQTNYGYTF
cdr3_nt: TGCGCCAGCAGCCCGTACGGACAGACCAACTATGGCTATACCTTC

v_call: TRBV6-5
cdr3_length: 13
j_call: TRBJ1-2
clone_size: NA
d_call: NA
cdr3_aa: CASLPGAFGGYTF
cdr3_nt: TGTGCCAGCCTCCCAGGGGCCTTTGGGGGCTACACCTTC

v_call: TRBV28
cdr3_length: 13
j_call: TRBJ1-6
clone_size: NA
d_call: NA
cdr3_aa: CASSSTVSSPLHF
cdr3_nt: TGTGCCAGCAGTTCGACAGTGAGTTCACCCCTCCACTTT

v_call: TRBV4-2
cdr3_length: 14
j_call: TRBJ2-5
clone_size: NA
d_call: NA
cdr3_aa: CASSQGRGQETQYF
cdr3_nt: TGTGCCAGCAGCCAAGGGCGAGGCCAAGAGACCCAGTACTTC

v_call: TRBV3-1/TRBV3-2
cdr3_length: 15
j_call: TRBJ2-1
clone_size: NA
d_call: NA
cdr3_aa: CASSQGYGARNEQFF
cdr3_nt: TGTGCCAGCAGCCAGGGCTATGGGGCACGCAATGAGCAGTTCTTC

v_call: TRBV7-9
cdr3_length: 14
j_call: TRBJ1-1
clone_size: NA
d_call: NA
cdr3_aa: CASSWSIGNTEAFF
cdr3_nt: TGTGCCAGCAGCTGGAGTATCGGGAACACTGAAGCTTTCTTT

v_call: TRBV28
cdr3_length: 14
j_call: TRBJ1-5
clone_size: NA
d_call: NA
cdr3_aa: CASRAGQGHQPQHF
cdr3_nt: TGTGCCAGCAGGGCAGGCCAGGGTCATCAGCCCCAGCATTTT

v_call: TRBV5-1
cdr3_length: 14
j_call: TRBJ2-5
clone_size: once
d_call: TRBD2
cdr3_aa: CASSLQGGGETQYF
cdr3_nt: TGCGCCAGCAGCTTGCAGGGCGGGGGAGAGACCCAGTACTTC

v_call: TRBV9
cdr3_length: 13
j_call: TRBJ2-7
clone_size: NA
d_call: NA
cdr3_aa: CASSVGPAYEQYF
cdr3_nt: TGTGCCAGCAGCGTAGGACCAGCGTACGAGCAGTACTTC

v_call: TRBV5-4
cdr3_length: 15
j_call: TRBJ2-3
clone_size: NA
d_call: TRBD2
cdr3_aa: CASYSGRNKTDTQYF
cdr3_nt: TGTGCCAGCTATAGCGGGAGGAATAAAACAGATACGCAGTATTTT

v_call: TRBV3-1/TRBV3-2
cdr3_length: 12
j_call: TRBJ1-6
clone_size: few
d_call: NA
cdr3_aa: CASSVRSSPLHF
cdr3_nt: TGTGCCAGCAGCGTAAGGAGCTCACCCCTCCACTTT

v_call: TRBV27
cdr3_length: 13
j_call: TRBJ1-1
clone_size: once
d_call: NA
cdr3_aa: CASRPRGAPEAFF
cdr3_nt: TGTGCCAGCAGGCCCCGAGGCGCGCCCGAAGCTTTCTTT